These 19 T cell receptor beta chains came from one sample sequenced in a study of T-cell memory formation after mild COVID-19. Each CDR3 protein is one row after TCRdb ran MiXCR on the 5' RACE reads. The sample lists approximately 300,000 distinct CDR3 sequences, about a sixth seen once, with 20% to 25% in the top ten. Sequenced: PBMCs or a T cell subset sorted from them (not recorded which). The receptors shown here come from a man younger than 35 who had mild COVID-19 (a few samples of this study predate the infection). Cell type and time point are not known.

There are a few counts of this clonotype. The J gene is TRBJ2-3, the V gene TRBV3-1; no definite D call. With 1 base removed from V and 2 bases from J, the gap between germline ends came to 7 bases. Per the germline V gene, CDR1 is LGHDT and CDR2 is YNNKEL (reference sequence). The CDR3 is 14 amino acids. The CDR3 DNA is TGTGCCAGCAGCCAAGGGGGTATCACAGATACGCAGTATTTT. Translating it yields CASSQGGITDTQYF.

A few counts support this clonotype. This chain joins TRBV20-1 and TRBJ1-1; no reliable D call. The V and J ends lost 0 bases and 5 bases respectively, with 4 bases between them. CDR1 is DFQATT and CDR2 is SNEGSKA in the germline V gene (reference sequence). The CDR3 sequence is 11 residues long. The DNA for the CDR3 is TGCAGTGCTAGAGAAGGTACTGAAGCTTTCTTT. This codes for CSAREGTEAFF.

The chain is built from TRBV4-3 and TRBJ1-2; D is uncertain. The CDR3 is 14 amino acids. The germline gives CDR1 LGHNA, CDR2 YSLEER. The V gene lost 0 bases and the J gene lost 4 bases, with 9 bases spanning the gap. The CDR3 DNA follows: TGCGCCAGCAGCCAAGATTGGATCGGCTATGGCTACACCTTC. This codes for CASSQDWIGYGYTF.

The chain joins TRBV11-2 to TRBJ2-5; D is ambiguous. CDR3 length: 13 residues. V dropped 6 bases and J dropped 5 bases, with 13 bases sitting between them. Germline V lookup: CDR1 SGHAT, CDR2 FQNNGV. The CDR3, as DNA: TGTGCCAGCAGGGAGCCCAACGTGGAGACCCAGTACTTC. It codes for CASREPNVETQYF.

The CDR3 loop is CASSSGGRNQPQHF. The CDR3 region has the DNA TGTGCCAGCAGCTCTGGAGGGAGAAATCAGCCCCAGCATTTT. The V call is TRBV5-4, the J call TRBJ1-5, with no clear D. Germline V lookup: CDR1 SGHNT, CDR2 YYREEE (reference sequence). CDR3 length: 14 residues. V was cut by 3 bases and J by 4 bases, with 11 bases left in between.

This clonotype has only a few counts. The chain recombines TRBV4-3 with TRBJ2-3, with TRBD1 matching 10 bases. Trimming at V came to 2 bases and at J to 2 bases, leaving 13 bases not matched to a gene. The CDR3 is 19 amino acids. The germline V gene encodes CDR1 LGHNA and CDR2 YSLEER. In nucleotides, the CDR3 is TGCGCCAGCAGCCAACTTCGTGGGCGGACAGGGGGGTACACAGATACGCAGTATTTT. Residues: CASSQLRGRTGGYTDTQYF.

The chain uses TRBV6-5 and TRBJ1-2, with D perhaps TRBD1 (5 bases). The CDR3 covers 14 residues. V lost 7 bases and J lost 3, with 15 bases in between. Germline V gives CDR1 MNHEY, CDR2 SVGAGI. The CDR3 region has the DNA TGTGCCAGCACCAGACTTGACAGCTACTATGGCTACACCTTC. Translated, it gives CASTRLDSYYGYTF.

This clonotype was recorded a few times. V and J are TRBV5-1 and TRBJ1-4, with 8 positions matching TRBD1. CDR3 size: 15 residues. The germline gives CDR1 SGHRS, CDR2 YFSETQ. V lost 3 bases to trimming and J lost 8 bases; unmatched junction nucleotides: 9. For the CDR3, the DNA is TGCGCCAGCAGCTCAGGACGACAGGGGTCCGAAAAACTGTTTTTT. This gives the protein CASSSGRQGSEKLFF.

CDR3 residues: CASSNLNTGELFF. DNA for the CDR3: TGTGCCAGTAGTAATCTGAACACCGGGGAGCTGTTTTTT. V gene TRBV19 combines with J gene TRBJ2-2; D uncertain. The CDR3 length is 13 residues. The germline V gene has CDR1 LNHDA and CDR2 SQIVND (reference sequence). The V gene lost 4 bases and the J gene lost 1 base, with 4 bases spanning the gap.

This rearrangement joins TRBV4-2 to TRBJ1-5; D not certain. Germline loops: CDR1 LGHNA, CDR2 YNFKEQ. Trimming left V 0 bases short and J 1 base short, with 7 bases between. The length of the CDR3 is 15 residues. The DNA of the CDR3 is TGTGCCAGCAGCCAAGAATCCGGAAGCAATCAGCCCCAGCATTTT. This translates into CASSQESGSNQPQHF.

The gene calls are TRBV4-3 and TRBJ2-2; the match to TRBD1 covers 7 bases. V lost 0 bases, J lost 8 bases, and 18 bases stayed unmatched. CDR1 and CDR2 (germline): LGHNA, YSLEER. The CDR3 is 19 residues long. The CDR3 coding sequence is TGCGCCAGCAGCCAAGACGGACAGGCGATGGGTGATACATTAGGGGAGCTGTTTTTT. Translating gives CASSQDGQAMGDTLGELFF.

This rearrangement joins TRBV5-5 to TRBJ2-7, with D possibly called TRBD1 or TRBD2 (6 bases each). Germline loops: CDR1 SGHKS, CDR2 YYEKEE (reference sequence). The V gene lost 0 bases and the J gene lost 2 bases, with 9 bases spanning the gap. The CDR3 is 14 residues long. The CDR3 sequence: CASSLAGAAYEQYV. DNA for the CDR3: TGTGCCAGCAGCTTGGCGGGGGCCGCCTACGAGCAGTACGTC.

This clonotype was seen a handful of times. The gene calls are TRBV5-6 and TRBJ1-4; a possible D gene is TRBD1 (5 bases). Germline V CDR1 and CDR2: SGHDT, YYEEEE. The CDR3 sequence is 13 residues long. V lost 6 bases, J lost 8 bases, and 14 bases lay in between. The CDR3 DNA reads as TGTGCCAGCACTAGGGGTGGGGAAGAAAAACTGTTTTTT. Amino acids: CASTRGGEEKLFF.

CDR3 region: CASSPGQGDGYTF. CDR3 nucleotide sequence: TGTGCCAGCAGCCCCGGACAGGGGGATGGCTACACCTTC. The chain couples TRBV7-6 to TRBJ1-2, with TRBD1 identical over 10 bases. Germline V gene lookup returns CDR1 SGHVS and CDR2 FNYEAQ. Trimming took 5 bases from V and 6 from J; bases not matched to a gene: 3. The CDR3 spans 13 residues.

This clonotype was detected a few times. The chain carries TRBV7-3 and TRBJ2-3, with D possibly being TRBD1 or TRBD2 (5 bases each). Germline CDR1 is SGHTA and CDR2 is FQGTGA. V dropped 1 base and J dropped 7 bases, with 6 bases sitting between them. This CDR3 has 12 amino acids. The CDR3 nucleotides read TGTGCCAGCAGCTTAAGGGGGAATACGCAGTATTTT. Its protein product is CASSLRGNTQYF.

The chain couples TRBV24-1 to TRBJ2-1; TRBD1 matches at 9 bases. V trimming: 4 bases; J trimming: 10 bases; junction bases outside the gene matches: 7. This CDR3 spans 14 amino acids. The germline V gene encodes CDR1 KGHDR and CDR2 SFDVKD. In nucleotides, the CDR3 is TGTGCCACCAGTGACCCGGGACAGGGCCGCGAGCAGTTCTTC. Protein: CATSDPGQGREQFF.

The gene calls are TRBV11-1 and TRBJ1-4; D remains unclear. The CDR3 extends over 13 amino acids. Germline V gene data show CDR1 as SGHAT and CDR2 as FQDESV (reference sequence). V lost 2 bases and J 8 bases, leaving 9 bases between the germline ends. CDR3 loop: CASSLSPDEKLFF. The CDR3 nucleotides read TGTGCCAGCAGCTTATCCCCCGACGAAAAACTGTTTTTT.

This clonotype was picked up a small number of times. CDR3 DNA: TGCAGTGCTCCCGATCAAGGGGCCAACGTCCTGACTTTC. The encoded protein is CSAPDQGANVLTF. This rearrangement joins TRBV20-1 to TRBJ2-6, with no clear D. This CDR3 spans 13 amino acids. Germline V gene sequence: CDR1 DFQATT, CDR2 SNEGSKA (reference sequence). The V gene lost 5 bases and the J gene lost 4 bases, with 9 bases spanning the gap.

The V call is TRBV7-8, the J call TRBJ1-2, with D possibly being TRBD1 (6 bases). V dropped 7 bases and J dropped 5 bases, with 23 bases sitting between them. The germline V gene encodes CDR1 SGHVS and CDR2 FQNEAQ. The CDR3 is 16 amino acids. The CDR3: CASTHSRATRGYGYTF. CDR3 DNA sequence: TGTGCCAGCACGCACTCGAGGGCGACGAGGGGGTATGGCTACACCTTC. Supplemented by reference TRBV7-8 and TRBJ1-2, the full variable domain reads GAGVSQSPRYKVAKRGQDVALRCDPISGHVSLFWYQQALGQGPEFLTYFQNEAQLDKSGLPSDRFFAERPEGSVSTLKIQRTQQEDSAVYLCASTHSRATRGYGYTFGSGTRLTVV.